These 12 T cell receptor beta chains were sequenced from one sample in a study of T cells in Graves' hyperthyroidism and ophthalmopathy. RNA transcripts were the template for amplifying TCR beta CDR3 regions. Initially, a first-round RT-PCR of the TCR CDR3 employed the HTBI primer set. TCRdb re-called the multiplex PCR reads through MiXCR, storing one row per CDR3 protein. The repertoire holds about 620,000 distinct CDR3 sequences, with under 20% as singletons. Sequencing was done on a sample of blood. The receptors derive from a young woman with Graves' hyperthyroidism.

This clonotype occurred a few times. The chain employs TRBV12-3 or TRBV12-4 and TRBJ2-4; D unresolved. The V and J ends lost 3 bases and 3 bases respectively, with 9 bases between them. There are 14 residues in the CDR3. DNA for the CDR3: TGTGCCAGCAGTTTCGTGGGTGGCAAAAACATTCAGTACTTC. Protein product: CASSFVGGKNIQYF.

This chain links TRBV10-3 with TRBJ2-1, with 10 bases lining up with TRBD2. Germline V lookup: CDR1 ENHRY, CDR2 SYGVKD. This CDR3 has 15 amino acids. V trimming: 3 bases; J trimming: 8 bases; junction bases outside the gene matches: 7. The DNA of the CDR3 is TGTGCCATCAGTGAAACTAGCGGGACTAGTTATGAGCAGTTCTTC. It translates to CAISETSGTSYEQFF.

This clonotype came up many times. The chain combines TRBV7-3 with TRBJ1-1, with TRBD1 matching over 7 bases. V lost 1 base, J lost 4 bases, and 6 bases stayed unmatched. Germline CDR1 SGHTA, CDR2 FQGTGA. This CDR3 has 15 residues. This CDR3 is CASSLSGGGFTEAFF. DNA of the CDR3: TGTGCCAGCAGCTTAAGTGGAGGGGGCTTCACTGAAGCTTTCTTT.

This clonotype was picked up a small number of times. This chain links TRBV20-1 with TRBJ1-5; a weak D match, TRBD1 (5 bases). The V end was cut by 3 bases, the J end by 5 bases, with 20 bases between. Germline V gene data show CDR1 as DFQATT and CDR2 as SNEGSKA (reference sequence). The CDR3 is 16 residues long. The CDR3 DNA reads TGCAGTGCTAGTGTATCGAGTTGGCGAGGGGATCAGCCCCAGCATTTT. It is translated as CSASVSSWRGDQPQHF.

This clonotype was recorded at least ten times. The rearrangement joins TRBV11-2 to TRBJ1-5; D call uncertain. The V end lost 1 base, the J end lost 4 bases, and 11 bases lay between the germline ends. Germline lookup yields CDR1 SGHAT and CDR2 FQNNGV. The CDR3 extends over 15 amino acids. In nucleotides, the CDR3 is TGTGCCAGCAGCTTAGGAGGGATCGGGAATCAGCCCCAGCATTTT. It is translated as CASSLGGIGNQPQHF.

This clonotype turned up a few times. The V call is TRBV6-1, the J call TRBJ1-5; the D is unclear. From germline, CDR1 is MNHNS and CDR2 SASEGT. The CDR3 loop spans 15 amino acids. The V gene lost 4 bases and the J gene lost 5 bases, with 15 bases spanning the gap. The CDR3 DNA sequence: TGTGCCAGCAGTGGATTTAGGAGGGATTATCAGCCCCAGCATTTT. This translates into CASSGFRRDYQPQHF.

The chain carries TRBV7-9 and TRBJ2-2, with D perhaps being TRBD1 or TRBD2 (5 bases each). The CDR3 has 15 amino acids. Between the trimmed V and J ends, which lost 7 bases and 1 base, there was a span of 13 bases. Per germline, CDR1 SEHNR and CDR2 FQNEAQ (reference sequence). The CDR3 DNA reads TGTGCCAGCATCGAGGGGCGATGGAACACCGGGGAGCTGTTTTTT. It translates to CASIEGRWNTGELFF.

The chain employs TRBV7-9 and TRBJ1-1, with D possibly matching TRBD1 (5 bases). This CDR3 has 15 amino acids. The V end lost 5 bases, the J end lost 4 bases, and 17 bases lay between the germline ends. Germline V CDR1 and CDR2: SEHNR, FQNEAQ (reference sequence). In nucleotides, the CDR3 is TGTGCCAGCAGCCATCGGACGGGGGGATCCACTGAAGCTTTCTTT. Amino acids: CASSHRTGGSTEAFF.

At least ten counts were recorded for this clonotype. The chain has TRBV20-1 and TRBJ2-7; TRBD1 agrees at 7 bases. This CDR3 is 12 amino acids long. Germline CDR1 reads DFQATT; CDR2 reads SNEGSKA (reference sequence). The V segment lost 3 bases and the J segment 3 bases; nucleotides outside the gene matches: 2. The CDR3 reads CSASQGDYEQYF. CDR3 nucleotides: TGCAGTGCTAGCCAGGGGGACTACGAGCAGTACTTC.

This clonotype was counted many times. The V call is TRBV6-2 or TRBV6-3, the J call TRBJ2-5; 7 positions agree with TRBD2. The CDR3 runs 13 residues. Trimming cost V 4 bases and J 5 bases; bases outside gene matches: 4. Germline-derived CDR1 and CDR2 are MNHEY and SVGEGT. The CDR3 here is CASSFLAEETQYF. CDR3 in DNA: TGTGCCAGCAGTTTCCTAGCGGAGGAGACCCAGTACTTC.

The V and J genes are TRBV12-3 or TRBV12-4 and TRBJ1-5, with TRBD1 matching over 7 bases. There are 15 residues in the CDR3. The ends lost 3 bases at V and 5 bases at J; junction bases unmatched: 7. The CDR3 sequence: CASSFMTGPDQPQHF. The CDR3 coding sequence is TGTGCCAGCAGTTTCATGACAGGGCCCGATCAGCCCCAGCATTTT.

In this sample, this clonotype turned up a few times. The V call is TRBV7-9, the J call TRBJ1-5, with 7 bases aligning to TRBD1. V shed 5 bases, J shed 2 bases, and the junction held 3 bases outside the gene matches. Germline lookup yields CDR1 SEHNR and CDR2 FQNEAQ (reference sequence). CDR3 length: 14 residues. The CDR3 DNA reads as TGTGCCAGCAGCAAAACAGGGGGCAATCAGCCCCAGCATTTT. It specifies CASSKTGGNQPQHF.